What follows is one T cell receptor beta chain and its context. No antigen is known for it. Base qualities are missing; no much larger clone stands one base away. One collaborating source in Seattle enrolled patients while the patients were actively infected and followed the patients over time throughout the course of disease. Whole blood was collected in K2EDTA tubes by collaborating institutions according to the institutions' own protocols. For TCRbeta analysis, collaborator samples were shipped as frozen whole blood, as isolated PBMCs, or as DNA extracted from either sample type. TCRbeta CDR3 regions were amplified from genomic DNA using the immunoSEQ Assay, a bias-controlled multiplex PCR. As for how the authors treated the data: Within the assay, amplification of reference gene primers was used to estimate how many nucleated cells each sample contained. To quantify the absolute abundance of each unique TCRbeta CDR3 rearrangement, sequence reads were collapsed and filtered. For each sample, productive Simpson clonality was calculated as the square root of Simpson's diversity index over productive rearrangements. The source is immuneACCESS, and TCRdb retained only in-frame sequences with V and J called. Part of the clones is not carried over; for the studies checked, unresolved V genes explain less than half of this, and the remainder is unexplained. V, J and clone size are those of that table, while D and trimming were read from the DNA. The sample profile shows 55,000 to 70,000 clones; about 85% of them were found once. The ten biggest clones cover roughly 3.1% of the sample.

This sample was taken from a study of blood T cell repertoires in COVID-19 (dated by TCRdb to 2019 to 2021). As for the study more broadly: Samples covering the acute and convalescent phases of COVID-19 were provided by collaborators in the United States, Italy and Spain. Subjects who had been exposed to COVID-19, were actively infected with it, or had recovered from it provided the deeply sampled blood TCRbeta repertoires that made up the dataset. The samples were drawn from two sources: the first 160 participants of the ongoing ImmuneRACE study, and 1,254 subjects contributed by 6 global collaborators. The prospective study material was composed of cDNA or gDNA derived from T cells, B-cell-depleted T cells, or PBMCs. A de-identified subject ID, COVID-19 status, age in years and sex were almost always included in the sample metadata. The repertoires were released in a freely available public database meant as a resource for research on the immune response to SARS-CoV-2. Where available, HLA class I and class II types were taken from metadata supplied by the sample provider and were not determined by assay-based typing. Broader findings and caveats from the paper: The amount of clinical and demographic metadata varied by source and participant and was provided uncurated.

V is shortened by 4 bases, J by 4 bases, and the region joining them spans 20 bases. The germline V gene yields MDHEN for CDR1 and SYDVKM for CDR2. The CDR3 measures 16 amino acids from cysteine to phenylalanine. Only the CDR3 DNA is retained, 48 bases long and in frame from the first base. Sequenced input: peripheral blood. The chain was built from TRBV28 and TRBJ2-7; TRBD1 is perhaps the D gene, given 6 matching bases. This sequence was found in a woman aged 50 to 65 with COVID-19, enrolled during active disease. The base sequence is TGTGCCAGCAGTTCCGTCTCGGCAGGGGTTTTTTACGAGCAGTACTTC. This yields the protein CASSSVSAGVFYEQYF.